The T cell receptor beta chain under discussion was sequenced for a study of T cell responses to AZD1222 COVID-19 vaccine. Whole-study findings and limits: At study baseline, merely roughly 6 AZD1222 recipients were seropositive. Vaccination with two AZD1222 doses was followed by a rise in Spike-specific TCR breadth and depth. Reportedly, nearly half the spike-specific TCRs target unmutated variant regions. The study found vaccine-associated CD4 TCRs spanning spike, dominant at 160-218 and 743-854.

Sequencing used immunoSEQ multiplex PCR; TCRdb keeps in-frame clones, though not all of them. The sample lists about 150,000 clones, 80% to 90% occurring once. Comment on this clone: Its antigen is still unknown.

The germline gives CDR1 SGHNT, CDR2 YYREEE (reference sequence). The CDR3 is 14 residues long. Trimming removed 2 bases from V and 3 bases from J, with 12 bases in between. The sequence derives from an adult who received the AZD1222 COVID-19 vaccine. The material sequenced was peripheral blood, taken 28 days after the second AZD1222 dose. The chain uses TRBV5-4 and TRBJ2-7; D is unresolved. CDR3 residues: CASSLSASGYEQYF. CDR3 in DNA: TGTGCCAGCAGCTTATCAGCGTCGGGCTACGAGCAGTACTTC.